These T cell receptor beta chains were read from a single sample in a study of cytomegalovirus exposure and HLA in healthy donors. Sequencing used immunoSEQ multiplex PCR; TCRdb keeps in-frame clones, though not all of them. The table lists hundreds of thousands of clones, 70% to 90% of them singletons. What was sequenced was PBMCs. These receptors all stem from a woman aged 18-29 years in good health and CMV-seronegative. CDR3s include the opening cysteine and the closing phenylalanine or tryptophan. The order of the fields is CDR3 DNA, CDR3 protein, V gene, D gene, J gene, clone size. D genes are given only for firm matches. A row's size may be missing; if present it is once, few, many or a size class.

TGTGCCATCAGTGAGACTAATAGCGGGAGGGCCCAAGATACGCAGTATTTT | CAISETNSGRAQDTQYF | TRBV10-3 | TRBD2 | TRBJ2-3 | .
TGTGCCAGCTCACCCTTAGACGGGACCTACGAGCAGTACTTC | CASSPLDGTYEQYF | TRBV18 | . | TRBJ2-7 | .
TGTGCCAGCATCCTCCAGGGGACGGGGTACAATGAGCAGTTCTTC | CASILQGTGYNEQFF | TRBV6-1 | . | TRBJ2-1 | .
TGTGCCAGCTCACCACGGGCGAGGGATGAGCAGTTCTTC | CASSPRARDEQFF | TRBV18 | . | TRBJ2-1 | few
TGTGCCAGCAGGGGGGGAGGGACAATGGATTCACCCCTCCACTTT | CASRGGGTMDSPLHF | TRBV2 | . | TRBJ1-6 | .
TGTGCCAGCAGCGTAGGACTAGTGCGCTCCTACGAGCAGTACTTC | CASSVGLVRSYEQYF | TRBV7-9 | TRBD2 | TRBJ2-7 | .
TGTGCCAGCAGCGCTTCCGGTTCTAAAGCTTTCTTT | CASSASGSKAFF | TRBV7-6 | . | TRBJ1-1 | few
TGTGCCACTGGACTAGAGTACAATGAGCAGTTCTTC | CATGLEYNEQFF | TRBV10-3 | TRBD2 | TRBJ2-1 | once
TGTGCCAGCAGTGGAGTCGGGGGGAGACTTTTTTTT | CASSGVGGRLFF | TRBV6-1 | . | TRBJ1-4 | .
TGTGCCAGCAGCTCCCCGTACAGGGGAAGCTCCTACGAGCAGTACTTC | CASSSPYRGSSYEQYF | TRBV11-2 | TRBD1 | TRBJ2-7 | .
TGTGCCAGCAGTTTATCAGTGACAGCCGCCTACAATGAGCAGTTCTTC | CASSLSVTAAYNEQFF | TRBV27 | . | TRBJ2-1 | .
TGTGCCAGTAGTACCCTTAGCGGGAGCTACGAGCAGTACTTC | CASSTLSGSYEQYF | TRBV19 | TRBD2 | TRBJ2-7 | .
TGTGCCAGCAGCGTAAGTACAGGGAGCTACGAGCAGTACTTC | CASSVSTGSYEQYF | TRBV9 | . | TRBJ2-7 | .
TGTGCCAGCAGCCCGACTAGGGACGGAAGGCGTAGCTCCTACAATGAGCAGTTCTTC | CASSPTRDGRRSSYNEQFF | TRBV7-9 | . | TRBJ2-1 | .
TGTGCCAGCAGAGACAGGGCTTACACTGAAGCTTTCTTT | CASRDRAYTEAFF | TRBV5-4 | TRBD1 | TRBJ1-1 | .
TGCGCCAGCAGCGGGCGGGAGTGGGTATCCACAGATACGCAGTATTTT | CASSGREWVSTDTQYF | TRBV4-1 | TRBD2 | TRBJ2-3 | .
TGTGCCAGCAGTGGACAGGGACCGGACACTGAAGCTTTCTTT | CASSGQGPDTEAFF | TRBV6-5 | TRBD1 | TRBJ1-1 | .
TGTGCCAGCAGCTTGGCCGTAGCCAAAAACATTCAGTACTTC | CASSLAVAKNIQYF | TRBV5-6 | . | TRBJ2-4 | .
TGTGCCAGCAGCTTGGGGACAGGCCCACTGGGTGGGGATGAGCAGTTCTTC | CASSLGTGPLGGDEQFF | TRBV7-9 | TRBD1 | TRBJ2-1 | .
TGTGCCAGCACCCAAACCCCCGGGATCTATGGCTACACCTTC | CASTQTPGIYGYTF | TRBV28 | . | TRBJ1-2 | .
TGTGCCAGCACAAAAAACGGGGGGTTTTTACACTATGGCTACACCTTC | CASTKNGGFLHYGYTF | TRBV6-6 | . | TRBJ1-2 | .
TGCGCCAGCAGCCCAACCTCTAGCGGGGTGGACACCGGGGAGCTGTTTTTT | CASSPTSSGVDTGELFF | TRBV5-1 | TRBD2 | TRBJ2-2 | .
TGCGCCAGCAGTGAGTCGCTAGCGGGGGGCCCAGATACGCAGTATTTT | CASSESLAGGPDTQYF | TRBV10-2 | TRBD2 | TRBJ2-3 | .
TGTGCCAGCAGCTCTTCCCAGGGAGGCGAGCAGTACTTC | CASSSSQGGEQYF | TRBV7-6 | . | TRBJ2-7 | .
TGCAGCGTTGAGGGACAGGGGAGTGAAGCCTTCTTT | CSVEGQGSEAFF | TRBV29-1 | TRBD1 | TRBJ1-1 | .
TGTGCCAGCAGCTCAAAAACTGAAGCTTTCTTT | CASSSKTEAFF | TRBV7-2 | . | TRBJ1-1 | once
TGTGCCAGCACCCGTGAGGGAACCTACAATGAGCAGTTCTTC | CASTREGTYNEQFF | TRBV6-6 | . | TRBJ2-1 | once
TGCGCCAGCAGTCGGGGGGCAGCCTACGAGCAGTACTTC | CASSRGAAYEQYF | TRBV4-1 | . | TRBJ2-7 | .
TGCGCCAGCAGCCAGAGGGATGGGGTCACAGATACGCAGTATTTT | CASSQRDGVTDTQYF | TRBV4-1 | . | TRBJ2-3 | .
TGTGCCAGCAAGTACGGGAACACCGGGGAGCTGTTTTTT | CASKYGNTGELFF | TRBV6-5 | . | TRBJ2-2 | .
TGTGCCAGCAGCTCCCACCCCGGTACGCAGTATTTT | CASSSHPGTQYF | TRBV5-4 | . | TRBJ2-3 | once
TGTGCCTGGAGTCAGGGGTTGGGGACTGAAGCTTTCTTT | CAWSQGLGTEAFF | TRBV30 | . | TRBJ1-1 | .
TGTGCCAGCAGTGAATACCGGGAGGGCCAGGACGAGCAGTACTTC | CASSEYREGQDEQYF | TRBV2 | TRBD2 | TRBJ2-7 | .
TGTGCCAGCAGTTCACCGGGACAGGGTGAAAATAACTATGGCTACACCTTC | CASSSPGQGENNYGYTF | TRBV28 | TRBD1 | TRBJ1-2 | .
TGTGCCAGCAGTCCCCCATCGAGACTTGGAAACACCATATATTTT | CASSPPSRLGNTIYF | TRBV28 | . | TRBJ1-3 | .
TGTGCCAGCAGTGAGGGGGGTGGTGCCTACGAGCAGTACTTC | CASSEGGGAYEQYF | TRBV2 | . | TRBJ2-7 | .
TGTGCCAGTAGTATTCCTAGCGGGGGCTACAATGAGCAGTTCTTC | CASSIPSGGYNEQFF | TRBV19 | TRBD2 | TRBJ2-1 | .
TGTGCCAGCAGTGAAGCGTGGGCGATTGGCGAGACCCAGTACTTC | CASSEAWAIGETQYF | TRBV2 | . | TRBJ2-5 | .
TGTGCCAGCAGCCCTAGCGGGAGAATGACAGATACGCAGTATTTT | CASSPSGRMTDTQYF | TRBV5-6 | TRBD2 | TRBJ2-3 | .
TGTGCCAGTAGTTCACTCGGACAGGTAGGCAATGAGCAGTTCTTC | CASSSLGQVGNEQFF | TRBV19 | TRBD1 | TRBJ2-1 | .